This T cell receptor beta chain was obtained from a study of CD8+ T cells in alopecia areata. Looking at the study overall: A regimen of oral tofacitinib, 5 to 10 mg twice daily, was given to treated patients.

The CDR3 sequence is 13 residues long. Germline V gene data show CDR1 as SEHNR and CDR2 as FQNEAQ (reference sequence). V was clipped by 2 bases and J by 8 bases, with 12 bases between them. Treatment defined: oral pan-JAK inhibitor, 5-10 mg twice daily. Sequencing used cDNA as its template, made by extracting RNA and reverse transcribing it. Sequencing used immunoSEQ multiplex PCR; TCRdb keeps in-frame clones, though not all of them. The sample lists 250,000 to 350,000 clones, about 60% occurring once. General observations from the study: Tofacitinib did not eliminate many expanded lesional clones from scalp or blood.

Remarks on this clone: What it binds is not known.

The sample in question was CD4+ T cells sorted from blood, obtained around week 53, from a patient treated with tofacitinib. The origin of this receptor is a human donor with alopecia areata. V is TRBV7-9 and J is TRBJ1-2; no reliable D call. This chain's CDR3 is CASSLMSAPGYTF. CDR3 sequence (DNA): TGTGCCAGCAGCTTAATGTCAGCCCCGGGCTACACCTTC.